Shown below are 20 T cell receptor beta chains from a single sample sequenced in a study of beta chain features in type 1 diabetes. Expressed TCRB transcripts were sequenced, since all the RNA that had been isolated was reverse transcribed. Profiled with immunoSEQ multiplex PCR; TCRdb holds only in-frame clones, not every one. The sample contains 300,000 to 350,000 clones, approximately 14% of which appear only once. Sequencing used central memory CD4+ T cells from blood. Receptors originate from a man aged 30 to 45 in good health.

This chain uses TRBV13 with TRBJ2-3, with a possible D match to TRBD1 (5 bases). With 4 bases removed from V and 6 bases from J, the gap between germline ends came to 5 bases. CDR1 is PRHDT and CDR2 is FYEKMQ in the germline V gene (reference sequence). This CDR3 comprises 11 residues. CDR3 in amino acids: CASSSGDTQYF. The CDR3 DNA reads TGTGCCAGCAGCTCAGGGGATACGCAGTATTTT.

The V and J genes are TRBV4-1 and TRBJ2-6; D may match TRBD1 or TRBD2 (5 bases each). Germline CDR1 MGHRA, CDR2 YSYEKL. V gave up 0 bases and J gave up 0 bases, with 12 bases separating them. This CDR3 contains 18 residues. DNA of the CDR3: TGCGCCAGCAGCCAAGATCTGGGACCGCACTCTGGGGCCAACGTCCTGACTTTC. As protein: CASSQDLGPHSGANVLTF.

This clone has just a few counts. V usage is TRBV18 and J usage is TRBJ2-7; unclear D gene. The CDR3 is 12 residues long. Germline V gene lookup returns CDR1 KGHSH and CDR2 LQKENI. V was shortened by 2 bases and J by 2 bases, with 4 bases between the two germline ends. As DNA, the CDR3 is TGTGCCAGCTCACCAAGTACCTACGAGCAGTACGTC. This gives the protein CASSPSTYEQYV.

The CDR3 sequence: CASSQDGRNSPLHF. The DNA of the CDR3 is TGCGCCAGCAGCCAAGATGGGAGGAATTCACCCCTCCACTTT. V gene TRBV4-3 combines with J gene TRBJ1-6; no clear D. The length of the CDR3 is 14 residues. Trimming cost V 0 bases and J 7 bases, with 7 bases left between them. Germline V gene data show CDR1 as LGHNA and CDR2 as YSLEER.

The gene calls are TRBV5-1 and TRBJ2-5, with D unclear. The CDR3 is made up of 12 amino acids. CDR1 and CDR2 (germline): SGHRS, YFSETQ. Deletions cut 5 bases from V and 3 bases from J, with 8 bases between. The CDR3 region has the DNA TGCGCCAGCAGGGGTCTGGAAGAGACCCAGTACTTC. It encodes CASRGLEETQYF.

In its sample, this clone was seen a few times. This CDR3 reads CASSPLVDTDTQYF. The CDR3 DNA is TGTGCCAGCAGCCCCCTCGTAGATACAGATACGCAGTATTTT. The chain carries TRBV7-2 and TRBJ2-3; D call uncertain. The ends were cut back, 5 bases at V and 3 bases at J, with 12 bases in the middle. The CDR3 extends over 14 amino acids. In germline, CDR1 is SGHTA, CDR2 FQGNSA.

This clone was detected only a few times. V and J are TRBV2 and TRBJ1-6; D remains unclear. This CDR3 region has 13 residues. Germline lookup yields CDR1 SNHLY and CDR2 FYNNEI. V was cut by 4 bases and J by 11 bases, with 12 bases left in between. In DNA form, the CDR3 reads TGTGCCAGCAGTGGGCAAGGGCGGCCACCCCTCCACTTT. This gives the protein CASSGQGRPPLHF.

This clone was detected a few times. The rearrangement uses TRBV6-1 and TRBJ2-1; tentatively, D is TRBD1 (6 bases). V was pared by 6 bases and J by 4 bases, with 7 bases between. The CDR3 loop spans 12 amino acids. The germline CDR1 and CDR2 sequences are MNHNS and SASEGT. CDR3 bases: TGTGCCAGCAGGACAGGATACAATGAGCAGTTCTTC. This sequence encodes CASRTGYNEQFF.

This clone has ten or more counts. One junction end does not reproduce the germline sequence, and a read error may be involved. This chain links TRBV5-1 with TRBJ2-3, with 9 nucleotides matching TRBD1. This CDR3 has 13 amino acids. Germline V CDR1 and CDR2: SGHRS, YFSETQ. CDR3: CASSSARDREDSF. The CDR3 DNA sequence: TGCGCCAGCAGCTCGGCACGGGACAGGGAGGATTCTTTT.

This clone was picked up many times. The gene calls are TRBV19 and TRBJ2-3; 9 bases fit TRBD2. The junction had 7 bases not matched to a gene; V was cut back by 8 bases and J by 4 bases. The germline V gene encodes CDR1 LNHDA and CDR2 SQIVND (reference sequence). The CDR3 covers 14 residues. DNA for the CDR3: TGTGCCAGTGCCCGTAGCGGGGGCCCAGATACGCAGTATTTT. Protein: CASARSGGPDTQYF.

This clone has a handful of counts. Other DNA sequences in the same sample also yield this CDR3. V is TRBV2 and J is TRBJ1-1; a possible D gene is TRBD1 (6 bases). Per the germline V gene, CDR1 is SNHLY and CDR2 is FYNNEI. Trimming removed 8 bases at V and 3 bases at J, with 13 bases between. The CDR3 has 13 amino acids. This CDR3 reads CASLRGRDTEAFF. The CDR3 DNA sequence: TGTGCCAGCCTACGGGGGCGCGACACTGAAGCTTTCTTT.

The J gene is TRBJ2-2, the V gene TRBV6-5, with TRBD1 matching over 7 bases. Trimming at V came to 6 bases and at J to 6 bases, leaving 7 bases not matched to a gene. The CDR3 runs 14 residues. Germline V lookup: CDR1 MNHEY, CDR2 SVGAGI. Here the CDR3 DNA reads TGTGCCAGCAGCCTACAGGGGATTGCCGGGGAGCTGTTTTTT. Residues: CASSLQGIAGELFF.

The chain has TRBV11-3 and TRBJ2-3; TRBD1 or TRBD2 may be the D gene (5 bases each). Trimming pared 8 bases from V and 5 bases from J, leaving 23 bases between. Germline lookup yields CDR1 SGHNT and CDR2 YENEEA. The CDR3 contains 16 residues. CDR3 nucleotide sequence: TGTGCCAGCGGGTCCGGGACGAGCAGCTTTAAAGATACGCAGTATTTT. Its protein is CASGSGTSSFKDTQYF.

In DNA, the CDR3 is TGTGCCAGCAGCCTAAAGGTGACAGGGTACTACGAGCAGTACGTC. Translation gives CASSLKVTGYYEQYV. This chain links TRBV21-1 with TRBJ2-7; the listed D gene, TRBD1, was not tested against the DNA. TRBV21-1 is a known pseudogene. The CDR3 length is 15 residues.

This clone was counted only a few times. CDR3 coding DNA: TGTGCCTGGAGTGCTAGGACGGGGGGGGAGCAGTACGTC. Translated, it gives CAWSARTGGEQYV. The chain combines TRBV30 with TRBJ2-7, with TRBD2 matching over 8 bases. The CDR3 covers 13 residues. The germline V gene encodes CDR1 GTSNPN and CDR2 SVGIG (reference sequence). The ends lost 1 base at V and 7 bases at J; junction bases unmatched: 6.

This clone has at least ten counts. Other DNA sequences in the same sample also yield this CDR3. The V call is TRBV9, the J call TRBJ2-1; the D gene is possibly TRBD2 (5 bases). This CDR3 spans 12 amino acids. V lost 0 bases and J 8 bases, leaving 6 bases between the germline ends. CDR1 is SGDLS, CDR2 YYNGEE, per germline. The CDR3 sequence is CASSVAGDEQFF. The CDR3 bases are TGTGCCAGCAGCGTAGCCGGGGATGAGCAGTTCTTC.

The chain employs TRBV6-5 and TRBJ2-3; no definite D call. Trimming took off 4 bases at V and 6 bases at J, with 5 bases between the two ends. CDR1 is MNHEY and CDR2 is SVGAGI in the germline V gene. The CDR3 has 11 residues. The CDR3 DNA follows: TGTGCCAGCAGTTGGAGTGATACGCAGTATTTT. Its protein product is CASSWSDTQYF.

This clone appeared a few times. The chain recombines TRBV7-2 with TRBJ1-2; D not resolved. V was cut by 2 bases and J by 5 bases, with 15 bases left in between. The germline V gene has CDR1 SGHTA and CDR2 FQGNSA. The CDR3 length is 15 residues. The CDR3 loop reads CASSLFKSAEYGYTF. The CDR3 DNA follows: TGTGCCAGCAGCTTATTTAAATCCGCTGAGTATGGCTACACCTTC.

This clone was recorded a few times. CDR3 nucleotides: TGCGCCAGAGATCGGAGCGGGAGCTCCTACGAGCAGTACGTC. Its translation: CARDRSGSSYEQYV. The chain couples TRBV10-2 to TRBJ2-7, with 8 bases aligning to TRBD2. Trimming took 9 bases from V and 0 from J; bases not matched to a gene: 7. This CDR3 comprises 14 residues. Germline V gives CDR1 WSHSY, CDR2 SAAADI.

V gene TRBV6-5 combines with J gene TRBJ2-3; D not resolved. Trimming pared 0 bases from V and 3 bases from J, leaving 10 bases between. Per germline, CDR1 MNHEY and CDR2 SVGAGI. The CDR3 has 15 residues. Here the CDR3 reads CASSYSIGRTDTQYF. Here the CDR3 DNA reads TGTGCCAGCAGTTACTCGATCGGCAGGACAGATACGCAGTATTTT.